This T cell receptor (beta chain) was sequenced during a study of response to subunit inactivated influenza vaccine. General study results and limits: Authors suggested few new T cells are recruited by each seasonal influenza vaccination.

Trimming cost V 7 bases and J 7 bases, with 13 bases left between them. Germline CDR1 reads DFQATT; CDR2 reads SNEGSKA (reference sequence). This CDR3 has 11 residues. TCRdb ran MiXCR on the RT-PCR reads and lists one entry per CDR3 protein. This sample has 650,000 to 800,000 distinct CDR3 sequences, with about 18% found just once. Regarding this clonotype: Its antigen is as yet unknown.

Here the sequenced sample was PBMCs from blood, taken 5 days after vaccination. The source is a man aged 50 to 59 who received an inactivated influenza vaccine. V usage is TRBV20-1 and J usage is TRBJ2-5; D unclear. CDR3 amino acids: CSVSPTWTQYF. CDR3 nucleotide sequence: TGCAGTGTTAGCCCAACTTGGACCCAGTACTTC.